The clone carrying this TCR beta chain came up many times. The antigen remains undetermined. This may be a read error, as it is one base from a much larger clone. Extracted total RNA amounted to at least 6 micrograms for each sample. This sample is drawn from a study of blood T cells in healthy people across ages. Study-wide results and caveats: Per-million-T-cell TCR beta diversity fell roughly linearly with age. Both higher diversity and more naive CD4+ cells marked long-lived donors when set against aged donors.

Germline CDR1 SGHTA, CDR2 FQGNSA. The V segment lost 1 base and the J segment 9 bases; nucleotides outside the gene matches: 6. CDR3 length: 14 residues. A sample-barcoded 5' primer and a J-beta primer mix were used in a second PCR of roughly 7 to 11 cycles. Any given sample supplied a minimum of 2.5 million CDR3-containing paired-end reads. TCRdb fed the 5' RACE reads into MiXCR, producing one record per CDR3 protein. The sample consists of around 900,000 distinct CDR3 sequences, about 28% of them appearing once. The chain couples TRBV7-2 to TRBJ2-1, with TRBD2 matching over 7 bases. The receptor comes from a woman aged 80 or over in good health. Sequenced: blood. The CDR3 region has the DNA TGTGCCAGCAGCTTAGAGTCTAGCGGCGGTGAGCAGTTCTTC. The encoded protein is CASSLESSGGEQFF.